This TCR beta chain was identified during a study of T cells in Graves' hyperthyroidism and ophthalmopathy (dated 2019 in TCRdb). In terms of the full investigation: Peripheral blood samples were taken at initial diagnosis, before any treatment was given. For training and testing, the 95 to 100 patients in the discovery cohort were randomly divided in a 7:3 ratio. To identify TCR V-J signatures that set the groups apart, the researchers used a discovery cohort of about a hundred patients, made up of around 40 with Graves' ophthalmopathy and about 59 with stable Graves' hyperthyroidism. In addition, the study compared T-cell repertoires in thyroid tissue and in blood from six Graves' hyperthyroidism patients. TCR Vbeta CDR3 sequencing of 130 to 150 peripheral blood samples (43 ophthalmopathy, under 80 hyperthyroidism and approximately 17 progressor patients) is reported in the paper. After sampling, hyperthyroidism patients received methimazole starting at 30 mg daily, and ophthalmopathy patients received high-dose intravenous methylprednisolone. Prospective prediction of ophthalmopathy was tested in an independent validation cohort of about 19 hyperthyroidism patients and approximately 17 patients who later progressed to ophthalmopathy.

Amplification of TCR beta CDR3 regions was carried out from RNA transcripts. The TCR CDR3 was subjected to a first round of RT-PCR using the HTBI primer set and the Qiagen OneStep RT-PCR kit. Libraries were constructed in a second round of multiplex PCR, after which size selection and purification were carried out. Libraries were sequenced paired-end with 100 bp reads on an Illumina HiSeq2000. Per the authors' processing: SOAPnuke was used to process the raw data, with reads discarded if the reads contained adapters or uncalled bases, had a mean Phred below 15, or lacked an exact constant-primer or identifier match. High-quality paired reads were merged with COPE v1.2.5, and unique nucleotide sequences were defined as clonotypes. MiTCR v1.1 was used to align the clonotypes against IMGT TRBV, TRBD and TRBJ reference segments. Analysis was restricted to V-J combinations with a frequency above 0.0001, which covered roughly 99% of repertoires. The TCS score was defined as F50 (clonal expansion) divided by E x V (chaos), with BLOSUM62-based TCRdist calculated between CDR3 peptides within each V-J. Welch's t-statistics and random forest reduced some 510 V-J features to roughly 13, which were used in a naive Bayes classifier (R e1071). In TCRdb, the public reads were trimmed at Q25 with fastp and aligned with MiXCR, with productive beta chains retained. Every entry covers one CDR3 protein and lists the most common genes and DNA from its rows. For this entry, the V and J calls and clone size follow TCRdb and not the study's own pipeline. Within this sample are about 500,000 distinct CDR3 sequences, with 17% of them counted one time only. In total, the top ten clones hold roughly 18% of the sample.

Worth noting for this clonotype: Its antigen remains unidentified. No base quality information exists; no much larger clone differs at one position.

The junction shows trimming of 5 bases on V and 5 bases on J, and the gene matches do not reach 5 bases of it. The germline V gene (reference sequence) supplies CDR1 SEHNR and CDR2 FQNEAQ. The CDR3 runs 13 amino acids, cysteine and phenylalanine included. Only CDR3 DNA is held: 39 bases, read in frame from base 1. Ophthalmopathy patients had moderately to severely active disease, with a Clinical Activity Score of 3 or more, a NOSPECS grade of 4 or more, and a disease duration of less than 3 months. The study excluded patients with uncontrolled infections, other autoimmune diseases, pregnancy or lactation. Diagnoses were based on clinical symptoms, serum thyroxine and TRAb, thyroid ultrasound and orbital computed tomography. PBMCs were separated from approximately 9.9 ml of fresh peripheral blood using Ficoll-Paque density gradient centrifugation. Total RNA was extracted with Trizol reagent, and quality was checked on an Agilent 2100 Bioanalyzer.

Points the paper makes about the study in general: No statistical method was used to fix the sample size in advance, and group allocation was not hidden from the investigators. Most expanded thyroid clonotypes (frequency above 0.001) were also detected in blood, a finding suggesting that blood repertoires may reflect thyroid immune responses. Ophthalmopathy was separated from stable hyperthyroidism by a 13 V-J signature model, with over 85% sensitivity and around 81% specificity obtained in cross-validation and 80%/75% obtained in testing. In validation, the model predicted progression to ophthalmopathy with around 71% sensitivity and around 72% specificity, a median of around six months before onset.

The chain is made from TRBV7-9 and TRBJ1-2; TRBD1 agrees with 7 junctional bases. Input material: blood. This TCR came from a woman younger than 35 with Graves' ophthalmopathy. In nucleotides, the sequence is TGTGCCAGCAGCCAGGGGGACATTTATGGCTACACCTTC. Translated, this gives CASSQGDIYGYTF.